This T cell receptor (beta chain) came from a study of CD8 T cells in ankylosing spondylitis. Regarding the study as a whole: Disease-associated clones were reportedly significantly overrepresented in matched ankylosing spondylitis synovial fluid. Ankylosing spondylitis blood appeared to carry a characteristic TCR beta motif of several highly homologous variants. Clones that were linked to disease were CD8+ and were relatively rare in peripheral blood.

In making TCR beta libraries, quantitative 5'-RACE with molecular barcodes was used. One entry per CDR3 protein, called by TCRdb with MiXCR from the 5' RACE reads. This table holds a few hundred thousand distinct CDR3 sequences, more than 9.5% found once. Trimming cost V 2 bases and J 4 bases, with 10 bases left between them. From germline, CDR1 is SGHRS and CDR2 YFSETQ. This CDR3 comprises 14 residues. This clonotype turned up a few times. The antigen is unknown. This clonotype was obtained from a male donor with ankylosing spondylitis. The V and J genes are TRBV5-1 and TRBJ2-1, with D maybe TRBD1 (6 bases). The material sequenced was blood, either unsorted or a sorted T cell fraction (not recorded which). The DNA of the CDR3 is TGCGCCAGCAGCTTTGAGGACAGTTACAATGAGCAGTTCTTC. Its translation: CASSFEDSYNEQFF.